These T cell receptor beta chains were read from a single sample in a study of human CD8 memory T cell subsets. TCRdb re-called the 5' RACE reads and shows each CDR3 protein once, DNA omitted. The sample totals roughly 5,000 distinct CDR3 sequences. Material for sequencing was CD8+ T cells from PBMCs. The receptors were sampled from a human donor in good health. CDR3s include the opening cysteine and the closing phenylalanine or tryptophan. Part of the rows lack a size; the others show once, few, many or a class for expanded clones.

V gene	clone size	J gene	CDR3 protein
TRBV18	-	TRBJ2-3	CASSPPGPTDTQYF
TRBV12-5	-	TRBJ2-1	CASGTPLAGAVEQFF
TRBV2	-	TRBJ2-7	CASKVGSYYEQYF
TRBV12-3/TRBV12-4	-	TRBJ1-1	CASSIGGTEAFF
TRBV28	-	TRBJ2-7	CASRDNTYEQYF
TRBV20-1	-	TRBJ1-5	CSATGAFASDQPQHF
TRBV7-8	medium-sized	TRBJ2-7	CASSRNPDSGASDEQYF
TRBV2	-	TRBJ2-6	CASSSRQAGANVLTF
TRBV29-1	-	TRBJ2-7	CSVGTGGNEQYF
TRBV5-1	-	TRBJ2-2	CASSPESNTGELFF
TRBV20-1	medium-sized	TRBJ2-2	CSASRSEVGELFF
TRBV29-1	medium-sized	TRBJ1-2	CSVESGNEGYTF
TRBV28	-	TRBJ2-2	CASSFSGAVTGELFF
TRBV5-4	medium-sized	TRBJ2-1	CASSSDSSYNEQFF
TRBV5-5	medium-sized	TRBJ2-7	CASSQAGGAYEQYF
TRBV11-3	-	TRBJ2-7	CASSVGGYYEQYF
TRBV7-9	medium-sized	TRBJ2-1	CASSLVVSDYSYNEQFF
TRBV14	-	TRBJ2-2	CASSLRTGLHYAGELFF
TRBV15	-	TRBJ2-1	CATSREGLFYNEQFF
TRBV3-1	-	TRBJ1-2	CASSQDPSDSYGYTF
TRBV27	medium-sized	TRBJ2-1	CASSSGTSEGGTYNEQFF
TRBV29-1	-	TRBJ2-1	CSVDLAGVGNEQFF
TRBV12-3/TRBV12-4	-	TRBJ1-1	CASSFGGGGTEAFF
TRBV7-8	medium-sized	TRBJ2-5	CASSLLETQYF
TRBV7-9	-	TRBJ1-5	CASGDSRYSNQPQHF
TRBV7-8	-	TRBJ2-3	CASSLEAGGLLDTQYF